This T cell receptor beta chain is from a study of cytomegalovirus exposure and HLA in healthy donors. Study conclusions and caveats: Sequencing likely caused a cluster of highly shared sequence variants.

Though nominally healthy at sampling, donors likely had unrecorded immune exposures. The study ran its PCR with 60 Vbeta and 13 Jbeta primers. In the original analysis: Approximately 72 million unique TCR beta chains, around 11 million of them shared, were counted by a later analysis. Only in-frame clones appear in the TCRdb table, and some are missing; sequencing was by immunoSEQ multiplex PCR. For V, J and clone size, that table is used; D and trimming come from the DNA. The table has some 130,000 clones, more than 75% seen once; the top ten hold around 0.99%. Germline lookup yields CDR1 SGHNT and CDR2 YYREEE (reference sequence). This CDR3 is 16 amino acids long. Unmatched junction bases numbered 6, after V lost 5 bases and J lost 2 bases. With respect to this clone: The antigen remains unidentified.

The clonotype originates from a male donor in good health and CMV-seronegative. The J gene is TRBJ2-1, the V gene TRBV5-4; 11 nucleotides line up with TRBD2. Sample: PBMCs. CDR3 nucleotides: TGTGCCAGCAGGATTAATAGCGGGGGGGCCTACAATGAGCAGTTCTTC. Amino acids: CASRINSGGAYNEQFF.